The rows below give T cell receptor beta chains drawn from one sample of a study of shared clonotypes between healthy human individuals. Profiling relied on immunoSEQ multiplex PCR, and the TCRdb table lists in-frame clones only, not all of them. The data show roughly 2 million clones, roughly 94% seen once. Sequencing input: naive CD4+ T cells sorted from blood. The receptors derive from a man younger than 30 in good health. Each CDR3 is given without its conserved first and last residue. Fields, in order: J gene, V gene, CDR3 protein.

TRBJ2-5	TRBV5-1	ASSHGQGGWQETQY
TRBJ2-3	TRBV5-1	ASSLEGGGYTDTQY
TRBJ1-2	TRBV28	ASSRAYGYT
TRBJ2-7	TRBV2	ASIGASYEQY
TRBJ2-5	TRBV9	ASSGTSGGAWETQY
TRBJ1-6	TRBV5-6	ASSLSRTGPYNSPLH
TRBJ2-7	TRBV19	ASRGRGSWEQY
TRBJ1-2	TRBV11-2	ASSLEGTFGDSNFNYGYT
TRBJ2-1	TRBV10-2	ASSTEQGKDYNEQF
TRBJ2-3	TRBV7-2	ASSLSGSRTDTQY
TRBJ1-5	TRBV10-3	AISESTGLGEPQH
TRBJ2-3	TRBV7-9	ASSRSTDTQY
TRBJ1-2	TRBV28	ASRDPGSGYT
TRBJ1-3	TRBV10-2	ASSARDRGPGGNTIY
TRBJ2-1	TRBV6-5	ASSGGTGWF
TRBJ2-7	TRBV7-2	ASSLVVLAGWYEQY
TRBJ2-1	TRBV29-1	SVDRDPLRGEQF
TRBJ2-3	TRBV6-6	ASSYSIGGGTDTQY
TRBJ1-1	TRBV5-4	ASSGGTGRTEAF
TRBJ1-2	TRBV18	ASSPNAQGLGYT
TRBJ2-7	TRBV21-1	ASSNIDGTGYEQY
TRBJ1-6	TRBV4-3	ASSQDRGGNSPLH
TRBJ2-5	TRBV6-5	AGETQY
TRBJ2-1	TRBV6-1	ASSPGTSGHNEQF
TRBJ2-2	TRBV9	ASSVATGTGARTGELF
TRBJ1-6	TRBV6-5	ASSYSPRASGSPLH
TRBJ2-2	TRBV19	ASSLMANTGELF
TRBJ2-4	TRBV6-4	ARRTSGAY
TRBJ1-1	TRBV25-1	ASSPNRGLSTEAF
TRBJ2-3	TRBV18	ASSPPNARDHTQY
TRBJ2-7	TRBV9	ASSQSSYEQY
TRBJ2-2	TRBV7-3	ASSLITGGTGELF
TRBJ2-4	TRBV29-1	SVEGGVGKNIQY
TRBJ1-3	TRBV5-6	ASSLAGTLGNTIY
TRBJ2-6	TRBV7-6	ASSWTESSGANVLT
TRBJ2-1	TRBV7-9	ASSLSGTGLDNEQF
TRBJ1-4	TRBV7-9	AVQAGQGRTNEKLF
TRBJ1-4	TRBV10-3	AISEAPTNEKLF
TRBJ1-4	TRBV6-1	ASSGGGTNEKLF
TRBJ1-2	TRBV6-5	ASMEGRIGYT
TRBJ1-4	TRBV7-9	ASSLVDTNEKLF
TRBJ1-2	TRBV7-9	ASSLVVNPYYGYT
TRBJ2-7	TRBV7-9	ASSLTGWSYEQY
TRBJ2-7	TRBV10-3	AITTPGQTYEQY
TRBJ2-5	TRBV28	ASSLHSPGQETQY
TRBJ2-1	TRBV6-5	ASSRGRHEQF
TRBJ1-1	TRBV19	ASSIAIETNTEAF
TRBJ1-2	TRBV10-3	AISESPDLNYGYT
TRBJ2-7	TRBV6-6	ASSPTTGGFYEQY
TRBJ2-1	TRBV11-2	ASSATSGGVAYNEQF
TRBJ1-1	TRBV18	ASSLTQGKGTEAF
TRBJ2-3	TRBV6-1	ASSRADTQY
TRBJ1-1	TRBV30	AWRGQAYTEAF
TRBJ2-2	TRBV7-9	ASSLGRAAGENTGELF
TRBJ1-2	TRBV5-4	ASSFGSTAHT
TRBJ1-5	TRBV7-2	ASSLAGGTQPQH
TRBJ1-4	TRBV10-3	AISAGTGVGTNEKLF
TRBJ1-4	TRBV6-1	ASSAMEGFEKLF